This TCR beta chain originates from a study of blood T cell repertoires in COVID-19. Study summary: PBMCs, B-cell-depleted T cells, or T cells provided the cDNA or gDNA that made up the material.

Self-reported history from a screening survey and questionnaire set each donor's cohort. The CDR3 has 17 residues. Germline V gene lookup returns CDR1 MGHRA and CDR2 YSYEKL. The V end lost 0 bases, the J end lost 4 bases, and 16 bases lay between the germline ends. Method: immunoSEQ multiplex PCR; TCRdb's copy keeps in-frame clones and lacks some. The sample includes approximately 310,000 clones, 85% of them seen just once. This receptor was taken from a woman in her twenties or thirties who had been exposed to COVID-19. Sequencing used PBMCs or T cells enriched from blood (not recorded which). The chain joins TRBV4-1 to TRBJ2-1, with TRBD2 as a possible D gene (5 bases). The CDR3 DNA is TGCGCCAGCAGCCAAGAAAAGGGTCCTAGCATATACAATGAGCAGTTCTTC. This codes for CASSQEKGPSIYNEQFF.